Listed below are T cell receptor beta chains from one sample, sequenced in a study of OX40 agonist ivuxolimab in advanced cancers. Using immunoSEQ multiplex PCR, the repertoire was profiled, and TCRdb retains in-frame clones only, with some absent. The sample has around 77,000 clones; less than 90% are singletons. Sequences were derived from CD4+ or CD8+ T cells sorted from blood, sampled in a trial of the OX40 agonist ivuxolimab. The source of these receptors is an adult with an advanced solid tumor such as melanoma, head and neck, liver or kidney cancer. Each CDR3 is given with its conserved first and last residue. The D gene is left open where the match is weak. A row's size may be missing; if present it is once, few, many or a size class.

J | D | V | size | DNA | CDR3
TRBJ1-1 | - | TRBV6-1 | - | TGTGCCAGCAGTTACGGCAGGGAGGCTTTCTTT | CASSYGREAFF
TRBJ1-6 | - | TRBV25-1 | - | TGTGCCAGCAGTGAATGGAAATCACCCCTCCACTTT | CASSEWKSPLHF
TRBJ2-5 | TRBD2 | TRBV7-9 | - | TGTGCCAGCCGGACTAGCGCCCAAGAGACCCAGTACTTC | CASRTSAQETQYF
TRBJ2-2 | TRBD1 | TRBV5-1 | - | TGCGCCAGCAGCAGCGGGACAGGGGGCCCCGGGGAGCTGTTTTTT | CASSSGTGGPGELFF
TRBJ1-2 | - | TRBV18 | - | TGTGCCAGCTCGCCCGGACCGAGCCACAGCTTC | CASSPGPSHSF
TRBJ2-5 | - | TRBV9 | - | TGTGCCAGCAGTCGTAGTCCTTGGCCGGACCAAGAGACCCAGTACTTC | CASSRSPWPDQETQYF
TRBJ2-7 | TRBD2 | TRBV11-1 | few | TGTGCCAGCAGCTTCGGACTAGCGGGGCGCAGCTCCTACGAGCAGTACTTC | CASSFGLAGRSSYEQYF
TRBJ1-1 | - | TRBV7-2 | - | TGTGCCAGCAGCTTAAGTCGGCAGGGTGAAGCTTTCTTT | CASSLSRQGEAFF
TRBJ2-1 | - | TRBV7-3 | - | TGTGCCAGCAGCTTAGTTCCAGACAGCTCCTACAATGAGCAGTTCTTC | CASSLVPDSSYNEQFF
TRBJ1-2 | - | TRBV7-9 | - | TGTGCCAGTCACAGCGGCTATGGCTACACCTTC | CASHSGYGYTF
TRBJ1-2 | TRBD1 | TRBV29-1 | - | TGCAGCGTTGGGGACAGGTTACTTGGCTACACCTTC | CSVGDRLLGYTF
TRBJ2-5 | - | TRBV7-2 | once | TGTGCCAGCAGCTTAGTGGGGGGCCAAGAGACCCAGTACTTC | CASSLVGGQETQYF
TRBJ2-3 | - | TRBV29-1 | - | TGCAGCGTGGCCTCAGATACGCAGTATTTT | CSVASDTQYF
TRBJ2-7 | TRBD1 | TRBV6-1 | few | TGTGCCAGCACCCTTGGACAGGGCGGACCGTACGAGCAGTACTTC | CASTLGQGGPYEQYF
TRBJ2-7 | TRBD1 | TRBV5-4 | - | TGTGCCAGCAGCCAAGATCCCAACTCAGGGACAGGGCCCTACGAGCAGTACTTC | CASSQDPNSGTGPYEQYF
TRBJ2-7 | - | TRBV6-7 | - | TGTGCCAGCAGTTACCCCCTCCGGGTTGGGCAACCCTACGAGCAGTACTTC | CASSYPLRVGQPYEQYF
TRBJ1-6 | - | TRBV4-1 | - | TGCGCCAGCAGCCCCCAACCCGGGATAGCAAATTCACCCCTCCACTTT | CASSPQPGIANSPLHF